This T cell receptor beta chain emerged from a study of shared clonotypes between healthy human individuals. The CDR3 contains 15 residues. The germline CDR1 and CDR2 sequences are SNHLY and FYNNEI. V shed 5 bases, J shed 5 bases, and the junction held 6 bases outside the gene matches. Method: immunoSEQ multiplex PCR; TCRdb's copy keeps in-frame clones and lacks some. The sample carries a few hundred thousand clones, about 96% recorded once. Sequences were obtained from naive CD4+ T cells sorted from blood. Subset specified: CD45RA+ positively selected. The TCR sequence derives from a woman between 25 and 40 years old in good health. The V call is TRBV2, the J call TRBJ1-2, with 12 bases lining up with TRBD1. CDR3 residues: CASSPGTGGFYGYTF. CDR3 bases: TGTGCCAGCAGTCCCGGGACAGGGGGCTTTTATGGCTACACCTTC.